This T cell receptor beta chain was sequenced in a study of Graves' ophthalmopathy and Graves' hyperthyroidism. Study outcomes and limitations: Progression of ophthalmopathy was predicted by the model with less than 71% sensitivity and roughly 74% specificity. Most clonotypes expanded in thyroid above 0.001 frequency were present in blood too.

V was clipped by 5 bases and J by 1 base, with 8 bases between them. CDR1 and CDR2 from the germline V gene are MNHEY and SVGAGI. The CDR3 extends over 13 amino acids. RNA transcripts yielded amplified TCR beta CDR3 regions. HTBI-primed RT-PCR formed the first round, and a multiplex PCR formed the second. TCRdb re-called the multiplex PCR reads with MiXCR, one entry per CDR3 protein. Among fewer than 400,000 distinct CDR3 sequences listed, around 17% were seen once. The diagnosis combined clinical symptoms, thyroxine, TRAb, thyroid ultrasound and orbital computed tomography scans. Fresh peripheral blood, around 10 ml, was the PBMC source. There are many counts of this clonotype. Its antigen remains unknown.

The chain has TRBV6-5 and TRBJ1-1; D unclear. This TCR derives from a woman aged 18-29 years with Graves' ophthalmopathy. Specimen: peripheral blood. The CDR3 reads CASSHRTNTEAFF. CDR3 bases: TGTGCCAGCAGTCACCGAACGAACACTGAAGCTTTCTTT.